The T cell receptor (beta chain) described here comes from a study of early T cells in non-severe SARS-CoV-2 infection. This CDR3 is 17 amino acids long. The germline V gene has CDR1 SGHTA and CDR2 FQGNSA. Trimming removed 2 bases from V and 2 bases from J, with 18 bases in between. There are many counts of this clonotype. TCRdb processed the 5' RACE reads anew with MiXCR; each CDR3 protein has one entry. The repertoire consists of approximately 70,000 distinct CDR3 sequences, with about 9.1% occurring once and the leading ten covering around 15%. Sequenced material: whole blood, taken at baseline. This TCR was recovered from an adult who was a healthcare worker with PCR-confirmed SARS-CoV-2 infection or an uninfected control (not recorded which). The V call is TRBV7-2, the J call TRBJ1-2; D gene ambiguous. CDR3 amino acids: CASSLWVLERINYGYTF. CDR3 DNA sequence: TGTGCCAGCAGCTTATGGGTCTTGGAGAGAATCAACTATGGCTACACCTTC. Combining the CDR3 with reference TRBV7-2 and TRBJ1-2 gives the whole variable domain GAGVSQSPSNKVTEKGKDVELRCDPISGHTALYWYRQSLGQGLEFLIYFQGNSAPDKSGLPSDRFSAERTGGSVSTLTIQRTQQEDSAVYLCASSLWVLERINYGYTFGSGTRLTVV.